This T cell receptor beta chain was sequenced in a study of identical twins. The study's findings and limits: Conclusions rested on cross-sectional statistics rather than following the same donors.

To note about this clonotype: The target antigen is unknown.

MiXCR, applied by TCRdb to the 5' RACE reads, yields one record per CDR3 protein. The data show approximately 680,000 distinct CDR3 sequences, just over 7% seen once. Germline-derived CDR1 and CDR2 are SQVTM and ANQGSEA. Trimming took off 6 bases at V and 5 bases at J, with 19 bases between the two ends. CDR3 size: 15 residues. The sample also formed part of further work on yellow fever vaccine responses in identical twins.

Sequencing was performed on PBMCs. The rearrangement joins TRBV29-1 to TRBJ2-2, with D maybe TRBD1 (7 bases). The source of this sequence is a woman in her late teens or twenties in good health. CDR3 DNA sequence: TGCAGCGTCAAAGAGAGGGACAGCGGGACCGGGGAGCTGTTTTTT. The encoded protein is CSVKERDSGTGELFF.